These 27 T cell receptor beta chains were sequenced from one sample in a study of post-analysis software for immune sequencing data. Study outcomes and limitations: Patients showed TRBV5-6, TRBV5-1 and TRBV20-1 among about five TRBV segments more frequent than in controls.

Their antigens are not known. The TCR beta cDNA libraries contained unique molecular identifiers. One entry per CDR3 protein results from TCRdb running MiXCR on the PCR reads. This repertoire shows around 700,000 distinct CDR3 sequences, 55% to 60% found once; its top ten account for approximately 11%. The sample was blood. Every receptor here comes from a girl aged 2 to 9 with multiple sclerosis.

This clonotype was found a few times. This chain joins TRBV12-3 or TRBV12-4 and TRBJ1-5, with D perhaps matching TRBD1 (5 bases). There are 14 residues in the CDR3. V lost 7 bases and J lost 0, with 10 bases in between. In DNA, the CDR3 is TGTGCCAGCACGCAGGGCCATAGCAATCAGCCCCAGCATTTT. Its translation is CASTQGHSNQPQHF.

V gene TRBV20-1 combines with J gene TRBJ2-1, with D uncertain. The V gene lost 6 bases and the J gene lost 1 base, with 7 bases spanning the gap. The CDR3 consists of 12 residues. Per germline, CDR1 DFQATT and CDR2 SNEGSKA (reference sequence). CDR3 DNA: TGCAGTGCCCCACAATCCTACAATGAGCAGTTCTTC. Protein product: CSAPQSYNEQFF.

The rearrangement uses TRBV29-1 and TRBJ2-5; D may be TRBD1 (6 bases). The CDR3 length is 11 residues. The ends were cut back, 4 bases at V and 5 bases at J, with 8 bases in the middle. CDR1 and CDR2 (germline): SQVTM, ANQGSEA. This chain's CDR3 is CSVAGVETQYF. The CDR3 DNA reads TGCAGCGTTGCAGGGGTGGAGACCCAGTACTTC. Full variable domain (remainder filled in from reference TRBV29-1 and TRBJ2-5): SAVISQKPSRDICQRGTSLTIQCQVDSQVTMMFWYRQQPGQSLTLIATANQGSEATYESGFVIDKFPISRPNLTFSTLTVSNMSPEDSSIYLCSVAGVETQYFGPGTRLLVL.

The chain is built from TRBV4-1 and TRBJ2-5; no clear D. The J call is doubtful: the DNA matches TRBJ2-7 better. The CDR3 covers 15 residues. CDR1 is MGHRA and CDR2 is YSYEKL in the germline V gene. The CDR3 is CASSPVANPNYEQYF. For the CDR3, the DNA is TGCGCCAGCAGCCCGGTGGCTAACCCAAACTACGAGCAGTACTTC.

V gene TRBV5-6 combines with J gene TRBJ2-5; D not certain. TRBJ2-7 matches the DNA end more closely, so the J call is doubtful. This CDR3 is 12 amino acids long. Germline CDR1 SGHDT, CDR2 YYEEEE. The CDR3 nucleotides are TGTGCCAGCAGCTTGGGATGGTCCGAGCAGTACTTC. Amino acids: CASSLGWSEQYF.

This clonotype was observed a handful of times. The chain employs TRBV10-3 and TRBJ1-1; D is unclear. V dropped 4 bases and J dropped 0 bases, with 6 bases sitting between them. The CDR3 length is 13 residues. Germline CDR1 reads ENHRY; CDR2 reads SYGVKD. Written as DNA, the CDR3 is TGTGCCATCAGTGCCGGTCTGAACACTGAAGCTTTCTTT. Its protein product is CAISAGLNTEAFF.

This clonotype was counted between two and nine times. The rearrangement uses TRBV4-1 and TRBJ1-2; no reliable D call. This CDR3 region has 14 residues. Germline V gene sequence: CDR1 MGHRA, CDR2 YSYEKL. V was shortened by 1 base and J by 0 bases, with 6 bases between the two germline ends. CDR3 loop: CASSQGATNYGYTF. Written as DNA, the CDR3 is TGCGCCAGCAGCCAAGGGGCCACTAACTATGGCTACACCTTC.

V is TRBV7-9 and J is TRBJ2-7; D may be TRBD2 (5 bases). V lost 5 bases and J 6 bases, leaving 20 bases between the germline ends. CDR1 and CDR2 from the germline V gene are SEHNR and FQNEAQ (reference sequence). The CDR3 runs to 15 residues. The CDR3 coding sequence is TGTGCCAGCAGCCCCCAGCTCCTGCGGGCGGGCGAGCAGTACTTC. Its translation is CASSPQLLRAGEQYF. Filled out from reference TRBV7-9 and TRBJ2-7, the complete variable domain reads DTGVSQNPRHKITKRGQNVTFRCDPISEHNRLYWYRQTLGQGPEFLTYFQNEAQLEKSRLLSDRFSAERPKGSFSTLEIQRTEQGDSAMYLCASSPQLLRAGEQYFGPGTRLTVT.

This rearrangement joins TRBV12-3 or TRBV12-4 to TRBJ1-2, with 8 positions matching TRBD1. V lost 4 bases to trimming and J lost 9 bases; unmatched junction nucleotides: 10. The CDR3 extends over 14 amino acids. The CDR3 nucleotides read TGTGCCAGCAGTTCGGACAGGGTCATCAGGAGCTACACCTTC. Encoded protein: CASSSDRVIRSYTF.

This chain connects TRBV7-9 to TRBJ2-3; D is unclear. With 8 bases removed from V and 2 bases from J, the gap between germline ends came to 5 bases. Germline CDR1 reads SEHNR; CDR2 reads FQNEAQ (reference sequence). This CDR3 is 11 amino acids long. CDR3: CASLNTDTQYF. CDR3 nucleotides: TGTGCCAGCTTAAACACAGATACGCAGTATTTT.

A note on this clonotype: The junction differs from germline at one of its ends, possibly a read error. The chain recombines TRBV10-1 with TRBJ2-4; TRBD1 matches 8 bases. The last part of the DNA fits TRBJ2-7 better; the J call may be wrong. The CDR3 spans 12 residues. Germline-derived CDR1 and CDR2 are WNHNN and SYGVQD (reference sequence). As DNA, the CDR3 is TGCGCCGGCAGTGGGACAGGTTACGAGCAGTACTTC. This gives the protein CAGSGTGYEQYF.

The V call is TRBV4-3, the J call TRBJ1-2; perhaps TRBD1 as D (6 bases). V was clipped by 0 bases and J by 0 bases, with 14 bases between them. Germline CDR1 reads LGHNA; CDR2 reads YSLEER. The CDR3 covers 17 residues. The CDR3 nucleotides are TGCGCCAGCAGCCAAGATGGTTCGGGGGGCTCTAACTATGGCTACACCTTC. Its translation is CASSQDGSGGSNYGYTF.

This clonotype has only a few counts. V and J are TRBV6-6 and TRBJ2-1; the D is unclear. Germline CDR1 is MNHNY and CDR2 is SVGAGI (reference sequence). The CDR3 is 15 amino acids. V lost 6 bases, J lost 3 bases, and 15 bases lay in between. For the CDR3, the DNA is TGTGCCAGCAGGGGGAACGGGCCCTACTACAATGAGCAGTTCTTC. Amino acid sequence: CASRGNGPYYNEQFF.

This clonotype was seen only a few times. The chain is built from TRBV29-1 and TRBJ2-3; 9 bases line up with TRBD1. The germline V gene encodes CDR1 SQVTM and CDR2 ANQGSEA. The CDR3 is made up of 17 amino acids. The ends lost 1 base at V and 4 bases at J; junction bases unmatched: 12. The CDR3 region has the DNA TGCAGCGTTGAAGCTCGTATAGACAGGGGGATGCCAGATACGCAGTATTTT. Residues: CSVEARIDRGMPDTQYF.

This clonotype was recorded a few times. The chain joins TRBV20-1 to TRBJ2-3, with TRBD2 identical over 12 bases. CDR3 length equals 16 residues. V dropped 3 bases and J dropped 4; count of bases not matched to a gene: 8. Germline assignment: CDR1 DFQATT and CDR2 SNEGSKA (reference sequence). The CDR3 loop reads CSASPASGRAADTQYF. The CDR3 DNA reads TGCAGTGCTAGTCCGGCTAGCGGGAGGGCTGCAGATACGCAGTATTTT.

This clonotype was picked up a small number of times. The CDR3 spells CASSLNSGEGTMNEQFF. CDR3 bases: TGTGCCAGCAGTTTAAACTCTGGGGAGGGAACTATGAATGAGCAGTTCTTC. V and J are TRBV12-3 or TRBV12-4 and TRBJ2-1; 7 bases map to TRBD2. The CDR3 covers 17 residues. Losses at the gene ends were 2 bases for V and 7 bases for J; bases not matched to a gene: 14.

V is TRBV7-7 and J is TRBJ2-5; D call uncertain. V gave up 5 bases and J gave up 1 base, with 14 bases separating them. CDR3 length: 15 amino acids. The germline V gene has CDR1 SSHAT and CDR2 FNYEAQ (reference sequence). CDR3 sequence (DNA): TGTGCCAGCAGCCTCCATCTCATTGGCCAAGAGACCCAGTACTTC. This translates into CASSLHLIGQETQYF.

This clonotype showed up just once. The chain uses TRBV5-6 and TRBJ2-3; TRBD2 might be the D (5 bases). Germline V gives CDR1 SGHDT, CDR2 YYEEEE. V lost 4 bases, J lost 6 bases, and 18 bases lay in between. This CDR3 has 15 amino acids. CDR3 sequence: CASSNPRGTRDTQYF. In DNA, the CDR3 is TGTGCCAGCAGCAACCCCCGGGGTACCCGGGATACGCAGTATTTT.

The V gene is TRBV5-1, the J gene TRBJ1-2, with TRBD1 matching over 8 bases. Germline V gene sequence: CDR1 SGHRS, CDR2 YFSETQ. The CDR3 loop spans 14 amino acids. V was pared by 4 bases and J by 1 base, with 3 bases of the junction left unmatched. The CDR3 coding sequence is TGCGCCAGCAGCCGGACAGGGATTAACTATGGCTACACCTTC. Residues: CASSRTGINYGYTF.

This chain links TRBV12-3 or TRBV12-4 with TRBJ1-2; D gene uncertain. With 4 bases removed from V and 0 bases from J, the gap between germline ends came to 15 bases. The CDR3 sequence is 16 residues long. The CDR3: CASSSGVEPANYGYTF. The DNA of the CDR3 is TGTGCCAGCAGTTCCGGCGTAGAGCCCGCTAACTATGGCTACACCTTC.

The J gene is TRBJ2-2, the V gene TRBV2, with D unresolved. This CDR3 spans 15 amino acids. Germline V lookup: CDR1 SNHLY, CDR2 FYNNEI. Trimming cost V 5 bases and J 0 bases, with 10 bases left between them. The CDR3 nucleotides are TGTGCCAGCAGTTACGTCACAGCGAACACCGGGGAGCTGTTTTTT. Translation: CASSYVTANTGELFF.

This chain joins TRBV7-2 and TRBJ2-7; possibly TRBD1 for D (6 bases). The CDR3 has 14 residues. CDR1 SGHTA and CDR2 FQGNSA come from the germline V gene. V gave up 0 bases and J gave up 3 bases, with 9 bases separating them. CDR3 in DNA: TGTGCCAGCAGCTTAGCGGGCAGGGGCTACGAGCAGTACTTC. Its translation: CASSLAGRGYEQYF.

This clonotype was observed a handful of times. The chain joins TRBV29-1 to TRBJ1-2; D gene ambiguous. The CDR3 sequence is 12 residues long. V was shortened by 7 bases and J by 8 bases, with 17 bases between the two germline ends. Germline V lookup: CDR1 SQVTM, CDR2 ANQGSEA. As DNA, the CDR3 is TGCAGCGCTGACCGGAGGGTGGGCGGCTACACCTTC. This gives the protein CSADRRVGGYTF. Looking up the rest from reference TRBV29-1 and TRBJ1-2 gives the full variable domain: SAVISQKPSRDICQRGTSLTIQCQVDSQVTMMFWYRQQPGQSLTLIATANQGSEATYESGFVIDKFPISRPNLTFSTLTVSNMSPEDSSIYLCSADRRVGGYTFGSGTRLTVV.

This clonotype has more than one count but fewer than ten. The gene calls are TRBV5-5 and TRBJ2-1; D is perhaps TRBD1 (5 bases). The CDR3 extends over 14 amino acids. CDR1 is SGHKS, CDR2 YYEKEE, per germline (reference sequence). The V and J ends lost 2 bases and 4 bases respectively, with 10 bases between them. DNA for the CDR3: TGTGCCAGCAGCTTACCAGGGAAGTACAATGAGCAGTTCTTC. Amino acids: CASSLPGKYNEQFF.

This clonotype was detected only a few times. V usage is TRBV4-3 and J usage is TRBJ2-1; 7 bases fit TRBD2. Germline CDR1 reads LGHNA; CDR2 reads YSLEER. The CDR3 runs to 17 residues. The trim removed 3 bases at V and 0 bases at J, leaving 8 bases unmatched. CDR3 bases: TGCGCCAGCAGCCACCTAGCGGTGTACTACTCCTACAATGAGCAGTTCTTC. Translation gives CASSHLAVYYSYNEQFF.

The genes are TRBV20-1 and TRBJ1-4; D not certain. The V gene's germline CDR1 is DFQATT and CDR2 SNEGSKA (reference sequence). CDR3 length equals 14 residues. Trimming removed 0 bases from V and 4 bases from J, with 9 bases in between. CDR3 in amino acids: CSARDGSFNEKLFF. The CDR3 bases are TGCAGTGCTAGAGATGGCAGCTTTAATGAAAAACTGTTTTTT.

The chain recombines TRBV20-1 with TRBJ1-2, with D possibly being TRBD1 (6 bases). CDR1 is DFQATT and CDR2 is SNEGSKA in the germline V gene (reference sequence). Trimming removed 4 bases from V and 4 bases from J, with 16 bases in between. The CDR3 totals 14 residues. CDR3 residues: CSANSGQFGYGYTF. The CDR3 bases are TGCAGTGCTAATTCCGGACAGTTTGGCTATGGCTACACCTTC.